This T cell receptor beta chain was documented in a study of blood T cell repertoires in COVID-19 (dated by TCRdb to between 2020 and 2021). Regarding the complete study: The collaborator samples originated in the United States, Italy and Spain and spanned the acute and convalescent phases of COVID-19. The sample metadata nearly always contained a de-identified subject ID, COVID-19 status, age in years and sex. The samples were drawn from two sources: the first 160 participants of the ongoing ImmuneRACE study, and over 1,000 subjects contributed by 6 global collaborators. Subjects who had been exposed to COVID-19, were actively infected with it, or had recovered from it provided the deeply sampled blood TCRbeta repertoires that made up the dataset. The repertoires were released in a freely available public database intended as a resource for research on the immune response to SARS-CoV-2. The prospective study material was composed of cDNA or gDNA derived from T cells, B-cell-depleted T cells, or PBMCs. HLA class I and class II types, where available, came from metadata supplied by the sample provider rather than from assay-based typing. Here is what the overall study found, with its caveats: How much clinical and demographic metadata was included differed by source and by participant, and the metadata was provided uncurated.

With respect to this clone: The clone's antigen remains unknown. The sample holds no much larger clone one base away, and base qualities are not on file.

The immunoSEQ Assay, a bias-controlled multiplex PCR, was used to amplify TCRbeta CDR3 regions from genomic DNA. On the study's bioinformatics: Nucleated cell counts per sample were estimated from amplification of reference gene primers within the assay. Sequence reads were collapsed and filtered to measure the absolute abundance of every unique TCRbeta CDR3 rearrangement. For each sample, productive Simpson clonality was calculated by taking the square root of Simpson's diversity index across productive rearrangements. The table comes from immuneACCESS by way of TCRdb, which keeps in-frame sequences with V and J called. Part of the clones is missing from these tables; in studies checked, under half for an unresolved V gene and the rest for unknown reasons. V and J calls and clone size are given by that table; D and trimming were obtained from the DNA. The sample records under 300,000 clones, roughly 85% of which are singletons. Of the sample, around 2% is held by the ten largest clones.

The cysteine opens and the phenylalanine closes a CDR3 of 14 amino acids. Of all the DNA, just the CDR3 is kept, 42 bases in frame from base 1. V gives up 0 bases and J gives up 0 bases, and the segment between their germline ends measures 6 bases. The CDR1 and CDR2 encoded by the germline V gene are SGDLS and YYNGEE. Enrolling through a virtual design, the prospective study's participants ranged in age from roughly 18 to 89 years and lived across 24 United States geographic areas. In the prospective study, cohorts were assigned on the basis of participant-reported clinical history obtained from a screening survey and a study questionnaire. ImmuneRACE Cohort 3 recovered participants were defined by two consecutive negative NP/OP PCR tests, healthcare professional clearance, or symptom resolution. In the prospective study, mobile phlebotomists collected whole blood, serum and a nasopharyngeal or oropharyngeal swab from each participant. Over a 2-month period, participants in the prospective study had the option of providing additional blood draws and questionnaires. Prospective study blood samples were shipped either frozen or at room temperature before DNA extraction.

The clonotype was recovered from a woman aged 45-60 years who had recovered from COVID-19. Sequenced: PBMCs or T cells enriched from blood (not recorded which). The V and J segments used are TRBV9 and TRBJ2-5, with the D gene uncertain. The base sequence is TGTGCCAGCAGCGTAGACTCTTACCAAGAGACCCAGTACTTC. It specifies CASSVDSYQETQYF.